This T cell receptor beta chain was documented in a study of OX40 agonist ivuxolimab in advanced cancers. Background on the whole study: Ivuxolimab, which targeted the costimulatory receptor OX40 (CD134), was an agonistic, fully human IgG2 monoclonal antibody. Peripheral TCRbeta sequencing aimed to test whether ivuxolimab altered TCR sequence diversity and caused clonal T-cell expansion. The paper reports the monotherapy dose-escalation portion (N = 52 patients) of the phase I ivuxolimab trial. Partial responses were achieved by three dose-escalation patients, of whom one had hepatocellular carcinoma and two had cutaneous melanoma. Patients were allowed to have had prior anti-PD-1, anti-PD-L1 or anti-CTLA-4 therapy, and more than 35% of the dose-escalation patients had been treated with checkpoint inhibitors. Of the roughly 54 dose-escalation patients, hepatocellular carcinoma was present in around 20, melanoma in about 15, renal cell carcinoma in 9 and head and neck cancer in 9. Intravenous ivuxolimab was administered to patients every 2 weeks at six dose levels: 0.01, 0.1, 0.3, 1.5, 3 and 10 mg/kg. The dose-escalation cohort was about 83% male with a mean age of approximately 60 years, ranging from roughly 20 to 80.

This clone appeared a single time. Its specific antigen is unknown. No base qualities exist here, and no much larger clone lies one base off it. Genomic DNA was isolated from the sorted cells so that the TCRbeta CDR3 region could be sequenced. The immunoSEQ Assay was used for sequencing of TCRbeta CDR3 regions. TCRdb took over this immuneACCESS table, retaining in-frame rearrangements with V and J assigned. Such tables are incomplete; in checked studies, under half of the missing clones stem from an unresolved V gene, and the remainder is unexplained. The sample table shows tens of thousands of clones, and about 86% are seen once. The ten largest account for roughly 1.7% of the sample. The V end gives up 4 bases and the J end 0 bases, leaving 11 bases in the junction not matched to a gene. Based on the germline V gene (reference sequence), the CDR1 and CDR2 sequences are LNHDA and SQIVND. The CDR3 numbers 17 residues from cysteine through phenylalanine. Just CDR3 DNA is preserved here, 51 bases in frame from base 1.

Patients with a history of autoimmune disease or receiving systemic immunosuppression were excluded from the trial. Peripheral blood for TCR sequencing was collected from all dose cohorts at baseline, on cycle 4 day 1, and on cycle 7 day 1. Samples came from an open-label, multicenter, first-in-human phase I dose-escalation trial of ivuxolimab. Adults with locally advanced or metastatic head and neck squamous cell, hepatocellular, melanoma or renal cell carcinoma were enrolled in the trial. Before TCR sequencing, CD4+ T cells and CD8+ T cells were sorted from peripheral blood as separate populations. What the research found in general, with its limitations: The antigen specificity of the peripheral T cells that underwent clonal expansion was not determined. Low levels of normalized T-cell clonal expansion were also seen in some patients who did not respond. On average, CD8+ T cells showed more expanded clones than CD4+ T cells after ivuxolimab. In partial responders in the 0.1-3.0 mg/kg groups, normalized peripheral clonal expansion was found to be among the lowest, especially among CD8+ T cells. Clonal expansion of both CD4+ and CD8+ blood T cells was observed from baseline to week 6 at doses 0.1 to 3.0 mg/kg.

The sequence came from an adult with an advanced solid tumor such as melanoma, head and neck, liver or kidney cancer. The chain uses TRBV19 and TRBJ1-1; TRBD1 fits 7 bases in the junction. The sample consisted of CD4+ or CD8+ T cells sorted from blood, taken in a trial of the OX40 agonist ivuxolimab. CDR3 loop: CASSREDRGQMNTEAFF. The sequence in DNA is TGTGCCAGTAGTAGGGAAGATAGGGGACAGATGAACACTGAAGCTTTCTTT.